Presented here are 22 T cell receptor beta chains from one specimen sequenced in a study of T cells in Graves' hyperthyroidism and ophthalmopathy. Template material for amplifying TCR beta CDR3 regions consisted of RNA transcripts. During a first-round RT-PCR of the TCR CDR3, the HTBI primer set was used. MiXCR was run by TCRdb on the multiplex PCR reads, yielding one entry per CDR3 protein. This sample has hundreds of thousands of distinct CDR3 sequences, with roughly 25% found just once. Sequencing was performed on blood. The origin of the receptors is a man aged 45 to 65 with Graves' hyperthyroidism.

This clonotype appeared a few times. This chain uses TRBV5-1 with TRBJ2-1; 11 bases are a match to TRBD2. CDR3 length equals 16 residues. V lost 5 bases, J lost 9 bases, and 13 bases stayed unmatched. Per germline, CDR1 SGHRS and CDR2 YFSETQ. The CDR3 sequence is CASRGLAGLNGGEQFF. The CDR3 coding sequence is TGCGCCAGCAGAGGACTAGCGGGTCTCAATGGGGGTGAGCAGTTCTTC.

This chain connects TRBV12-3 or TRBV12-4 to TRBJ1-3, with D tentatively TRBD1 (6 bases). The CDR3 has 15 residues. V dropped 5 bases and J dropped 0 bases, with 11 bases sitting between them. In DNA form, the CDR3 reads TGTGCCAGCAGTCAGGACAGCTTCTCTGGAAACACCATATATTTT. This sequence encodes CASSQDSFSGNTIYF.

The rearrangement joins TRBV18 to TRBJ2-2, with 7 bases aligning to TRBD1. The CDR3 contains 15 residues. With 2 bases clipped from V and 7 bases from J, the junction kept 7 bases outside the gene matches. The V gene's germline CDR1 is KGHSH and CDR2 LQKENI. The CDR3 reads CASSPNPQGNGELFF. The CDR3 DNA reads TGTGCCAGCTCACCAAACCCACAGGGGAACGGGGAGCTGTTTTTT.

This chain links TRBV7-3 with TRBJ1-1; D unresolved. Germline CDR1 and CDR2: SGHTA and FQGTGA. The CDR3 runs to 14 residues. The ends were cut back, 5 bases at V and 4 bases at J, with 14 bases in the middle. The CDR3 DNA is TGTGCCAGCAGCCAGGACGCCAGAGGCACTGAAGCTTTCTTT. Residues: CASSQDARGTEAFF.

The sample holds a few counts of this clonotype. The V and J genes are TRBV11-2 and TRBJ2-1; 8 nucleotides match TRBD1. Trimming at V came to 5 bases and at J to 3 bases, leaving 15 bases not matched to a gene. This CDR3 is 18 amino acids long. Germline CDR1 SGHAT, CDR2 FQNNGV. The CDR3 DNA is TGTGCCAGCAGCCTTTTACCCCCGGGACAGGTGTTCTACAATGAGCAGTTCTTC. As protein: CASSLLPPGQVFYNEQFF. Filled out from reference TRBV11-2 and TRBJ2-1, the complete variable domain reads EAGVAQSPRYKIIEKRQSVAFWCNPISGHATLYWYQQILGQGPKLLIQFQNNGVVDDSQLPKDRFSAERLKGVDSTLKIQPAKLEDSAVYLCASSLLPPGQVFYNEQFFGPGTRLTVL.

The chain carries TRBV20-1 and TRBJ2-4; 10 positions match TRBD2. The germline gives CDR1 DFQATT, CDR2 SNEGSKA (reference sequence). With 5 bases clipped from V and 0 bases from J, the junction kept 4 bases outside the gene matches. The CDR3 has 15 residues. The CDR3 loop reads CSALAGGRAKNIQYF. CDR3 bases: TGCAGTGCTTTAGCGGGAGGCCGAGCCAAAAACATTCAGTACTTC.

As for this clonotype: A read error may produce the germline difference seen at one junction end. The chain uses TRBV30 and TRBJ1-5; 9 nucleotides align to TRBD1. Germline CDR1 is GTSNPN and CDR2 is SVGIG (reference sequence). The CDR3 has 14 amino acids. The CDR3 DNA is TGTGGCTGGGGTGGTGGGACAGGGTATCAGCCCCAGCATTTT. Amino acids: CGWGGGTGYQPQHF.

This clonotype has a count of ten or more. The chain has TRBV7-8 and TRBJ1-1; no reliable D call. The ends were cut back, 0 bases at V and 3 bases at J, with 8 bases in the middle. This CDR3 spans 14 amino acids. Germline values: CDR1 SGHVS, CDR2 FQNEAQ. CDR3 sequence (DNA): TGTGCCAGCAGCTTAGCGCCGGGTTACACTGAAGCTTTCTTT. Amino acids: CASSLAPGYTEAFF.

This CDR3 reads CASSSHNIPTGENQETQYF. The CDR3 coding sequence is TGTGCCAGCAGTTCCCACAATATACCGACAGGCGAAAACCAAGAGACCCAGTACTTC. The chain is built from TRBV7-3 and TRBJ2-5; a weak D match, TRBD1 (6 bases). Germline assignment: CDR1 SGHTA and CDR2 FQGTGA. Trimming cost V 6 bases and J 0 bases, with 26 bases left between them. The CDR3 is made up of 19 amino acids. Based on the CDR3 plus reference TRBV7-3 and TRBJ2-5, the full variable domain is GAGVSQTPSNKVTEKGKYVELRCDPISGHTALYWYRQSLGQGPEFLIYFQGTGAADDSGLPNDRFFAVRPEGSVSTLKIQRTERGDSAVYLCASSSHNIPTGENQETQYFGPGTRLLVL.

CDR3 nucleotides: TGCAGCGTTGATCCCCTCAGAGGGGCGGGAGGGTACAATGAGCAGTTCTTC. This translates into CSVDPLRGAGGYNEQFF. The V call is TRBV29-1, the J call TRBJ2-1; 9 bases are shared with TRBD2. The ends lost 3 bases at V and 4 bases at J; junction bases unmatched: 13. The CDR3 is 17 residues long. Germline CDR1 SQVTM, CDR2 ANQGSEA.

This clonotype was counted ten times or more. The chain employs TRBV2 and TRBJ1-2; D unresolved. Trimming took off 5 bases at V and 0 bases at J, with 4 bases between the two ends. Germline V lookup: CDR1 SNHLY, CDR2 FYNNEI. This CDR3 spans 12 amino acids. CDR3 sequence: CASSRANYGYTF. CDR3 DNA sequence: TGTGCCAGCAGTAGAGCTAACTATGGCTACACCTTC.

The chain recombines TRBV5-1 with TRBJ2-2; TRBD1 or TRBD2 may be the D gene (5 bases each). Trimming took 6 bases from V and 2 from J, leaving 17 bases between them. The CDR3 consists of 16 residues. Germline CDR1 is SGHRS and CDR2 is YFSETQ. CDR3 protein: CASIPEGKGNTGELFF. The CDR3, as DNA: TGCGCCAGCATCCCAGAGGGGAAGGGTAACACCGGGGAGCTGTTTTTT. Combining the CDR3 with reference TRBV5-1 and TRBJ2-2 gives the whole variable domain KAGVTQTPRYLIKTRGQQVTLSCSPISGHRSVSWYQQTPGQGLQFLFEYFSETQRNKGNFPGRFSGRQFSNSRSEMNVSTLELGDSALYLCASIPEGKGNTGELFFGEGSRLTVL.

CDR3: CSARERIGAGGAISGFTDTQYF. CDR3 DNA sequence: TGCAGTGCTAGAGAAAGGATAGGAGCGGGAGGGGCTATCAGTGGGTTCACAGATACGCAGTATTTT. The chain is built from TRBV20-1 and TRBJ2-3, with 10 bases lining up with TRBD2. With V trimmed by 0 bases and J by 2 bases, 23 bases remained unmatched. Germline V lookup: CDR1 DFQATT, CDR2 SNEGSKA (reference sequence). CDR3 length: 22 amino acids.

In its sample, this clonotype was seen a few times. V and J are TRBV2 and TRBJ2-4; D call uncertain. The CDR3 runs to 13 residues. V lost 2 bases and J lost 9, with 11 bases in between. Per the germline V gene, CDR1 is SNHLY and CDR2 is FYNNEI. The CDR3 protein is CASSETTTGIQYF. CDR3 coding DNA: TGTGCCAGCAGTGAAACAACAACGGGCATTCAGTACTTC.

The chain has TRBV30 and TRBJ1-1, with D possibly being TRBD1 (5 bases). V was cut by 4 bases and J by 2 bases, with 14 bases left in between. This CDR3 spans 14 amino acids. The germline CDR1 and CDR2 sequences are GTSNPN and SVGIG (reference sequence). CDR3 loop: CAWNWGRTNTEAFF. In DNA, the CDR3 is TGTGCCTGGAATTGGGGTAGGACAAACACTGAAGCTTTCTTT.

This chain uses TRBV6-5 with TRBJ2-1, with a weak D call TRBD1 (5 bases). The germline gives CDR1 MNHEY, CDR2 SVGAGI. The CDR3 is 12 residues long. V was cut by 2 bases and J by 9 bases, with 8 bases left in between. This CDR3 reads CASSYPQGEQFF. In nucleotides, the CDR3 is TGTGCCAGCAGTTACCCCCAGGGTGAGCAGTTCTTC.

The chain joins TRBV11-2 to TRBJ1-1, with D unclear. V shed 1 base and J shed 0 bases, with 9 bases lying between them. The CDR3 sequence is 15 residues long. CDR1 SGHAT and CDR2 FQNNGV come from the germline V gene. The CDR3 here is CASSLAEGMNTEAFF. The DNA of the CDR3 is TGTGCCAGCAGCTTAGCCGAGGGAATGAACACTGAAGCTTTCTTT. The full variable domain, its missing parts supplied by reference TRBV11-2 and TRBJ1-1, is EAGVAQSPRYKIIEKRQSVAFWCNPISGHATLYWYQQILGQGPKLLIQFQNNGVVDDSQLPKDRFSAERLKGVDSTLKIQPAKLEDSAVYLCASSLAEGMNTEAFFGQGTRLTVV.

In its sample, this clonotype was seen many times. The chain has TRBV20-1 and TRBJ2-5, with a possible D match to TRBD2 (7 bases). Germline V gives CDR1 DFQATT, CDR2 SNEGSKA (reference sequence). The V gene lost 0 bases and the J gene lost 5 bases, with 13 bases spanning the gap. The CDR3 covers 14 residues. CDR3 bases: TGCAGTGCTAGAGATCTGCGGGGGCAGGAGACCCAGTACTTC. Translating gives CSARDLRGQETQYF.

This clonotype was seen repeatedly, ten times or more. The CDR3 region is CASSEGGGEDEQFF. The CDR3 DNA reads TGTGCCAGCAGTGAAGGAGGAGGGGAGGATGAGCAGTTCTTC. The V call is TRBV2, the J call TRBJ2-1, with D possibly matching TRBD2 (6 bases). The V gene lost 1 base and the J gene lost 8 bases, with 12 bases spanning the gap. Germline V CDR1 and CDR2: SNHLY, FYNNEI. This CDR3 is built from 14 residues.

The chain links TRBV19 to TRBJ2-5; possible D gene TRBD1, 5 bases. This CDR3 is built from 13 residues. V was cut by 3 bases and J by 2 bases, with 7 bases left in between. Germline V gene lookup returns CDR1 LNHDA and CDR2 SQIVND (reference sequence). The CDR3 sequence is CASSIRDQETQYF. CDR3 nucleotides: TGTGCCAGTAGTATCAGGGATCAAGAGACCCAGTACTTC.

The CDR3 nucleotides read TGTGCCAGCAGCTATCGGGAGGAGGAGACCCAGTACTTC. It encodes CASSYREEETQYF. V gene TRBV3-1 combines with J gene TRBJ2-5, with 7 bases lining up with TRBD2. The trim removed 5 bases at V and 5 bases at J, leaving 5 bases unmatched. The length of the CDR3 is 13 residues. The V gene's germline CDR1 is LGHDT and CDR2 YNNKEL (reference sequence).

The table lists this clonotype with many counts. The chain uses TRBV12-3 or TRBV12-4 and TRBJ2-4, with D perhaps matching TRBD2 (6 bases). V was trimmed by 1 base and J by 0 bases, leaving 13 bases between them. The CDR3 is 17 residues long. CDR3 protein: CASSLGDRGLAKNIQYF. CDR3 nucleotide sequence: TGTGCCAGCAGTTTAGGAGACCGGGGACTAGCCAAAAACATTCAGTACTTC.